This entry lists 25 T cell receptor beta chains sequenced from one sample in a study of blood T cell repertoires in COVID-19 (TCRdb year 2020). The library was made by the immunoSEQ multiplex PCR assay. This immuneACCESS table, as held by TCRdb, lists in-frame sequences with V and J called but not all clones. Of the missing ones, under half trace to an unresolved V gene in checked studies; the others have no known cause. For this sample the table gives 100,000 to 150,000 clones, of which around three quarters were detected only once. Around a third of the sample goes to the ten largest clones. The specimen sequenced was peripheral blood. Source of these receptors: a man between 40 and 49 years old with active or convalescent COVID-19.

This chain uses TRBV6-4 with TRBJ1-4, with D possibly TRBD1 on 6 matching bases. V lost 2 bases, J lost 0 bases, and 16 bases lay in between. This CDR3 has 18 amino acids. CDR1 is MRHNA, CDR2 SNTAGT, per germline. CDR3 loop: CASSDQGYSVATNEKLFF. CDR3 nucleotide sequence: TGTGCCAGCAGTGACCAGGGGTACTCAGTTGCAACTAATGAAAAACTGTTTTTT.

This clone was found a few times. The rearrangement links TRBV19 to TRBJ2-7; 8 bases are a match to TRBD1. Germline assignment: CDR1 LNHDA and CDR2 SQIVND (reference sequence). Trimming took 10 bases from V and 2 from J; bases not matched to a gene: 7. The CDR3 contains 13 residues. The CDR3 sequence: CATGDRSPYEQYF. CDR3 in DNA: TGTGCCACTGGGGACAGGAGCCCCTACGAGCAGTACTTC.

This chain links TRBV3-1 (or the pseudogene TRBV3-2) with TRBJ2-1; D perhaps matches TRBD2 (6 bases). Germline values: CDR1 LGHDT, CDR2 YNNKEL (reference sequence). The V end lost 1 base, the J end lost 7 bases, and 11 bases lay between the germline ends. The CDR3 extends over 14 amino acids. CDR3 protein: CASSQGASENEQFF. DNA for the CDR3: TGTGCCAGCAGCCAAGGCGCTAGCGAGAATGAGCAGTTCTTC.

The genes are TRBV4-2 and TRBJ2-2, with 10 bases identical to TRBD2. The CDR3 length is 20 residues. Germline V gene sequence: CDR1 LGHNA, CDR2 YNFKEQ. V trimming: 0 bases; J trimming: 2 bases; junction bases outside the gene matches: 12. CDR3 nucleotides: TGTGCCAGCAGCCAAGAGGGGGAATCTAGCGGGGGACCTAACACCGGGGAGCTGTTTTTT. Its protein is CASSQEGESSGGPNTGELFF.

The chain is built from TRBV21-1 and TRBJ2-7; TRBD1, the table's D call, was not compared with the DNA. TRBV21-1 is recorded as a pseudogene. The CDR3 totals 14 residues. The CDR3 loop is CASSNGTGAYEQYF. The DNA of the CDR3 is TGTGCCAGCAGCAACGGGACAGGGGCGTACGAGCAGTACTTC.

CDR3 region: CASSEERGANEQFF. The CDR3 coding sequence is TGTGCCAGCAGCGAGGAGCGGGGGGCGAATGAGCAGTTCTTC. The chain joins TRBV9 to TRBJ2-1; TRBD2 agrees at 9 bases. The CDR3 spans 14 residues. V shed 3 bases, J shed 7 bases, and the junction held 5 bases outside the gene matches. The V gene's germline CDR1 is SGDLS and CDR2 YYNGEE.

The chain combines TRBV19 with TRBJ2-7; the D gene is possibly TRBD1 (5 bases). The CDR3 has 14 residues. Germline V gene sequence: CDR1 LNHDA, CDR2 SQIVND (reference sequence). V lost 5 bases, J lost 3 bases, and 14 bases lay in between. The CDR3 coding sequence is TGTGCCAGTAGTCCGACCCCACAGGTCTACGAGCAGTACTTC. It translates to CASSPTPQVYEQYF.

V usage is TRBV30 and J usage is TRBJ1-5, with a possible D match to TRBD1 (5 bases). The CDR3 runs to 14 residues. Trimming shortened V by 0 bases and J by 7 bases, and 13 bases separated the two germline ends. Germline CDR1 GTSNPN, CDR2 SVGIG (reference sequence). CDR3 amino acids: CAWSVQGLGQPQHF. The CDR3 region has the DNA TGTGCCTGGAGTGTTCAGGGTTTGGGCCAGCCCCAGCATTTT.

The chain recombines TRBV27 with TRBJ2-1, with 15 positions matching TRBD2. J gave up 4 bases and V 5 bases, and 9 bases lay outside the gene matches. The CDR3 loop spans 18 amino acids. From germline, CDR1 is MNHEY and CDR2 SMNVEV (reference sequence). The CDR3 here is CASSPRTSGRAEYNEQFF. CDR3 bases: TGTGCCAGCAGTCCACGGACTAGCGGGAGGGCCGAGTACAATGAGCAGTTCTTC.

This clone appeared once. This chain uses TRBV10-3 with TRBJ2-3, with D perhaps TRBD2 (5 bases). V shed 6 bases and J shed 2 bases, with 9 bases lying between them. This CDR3 is built from 13 residues. CDR1 ENHRY and CDR2 SYGVKD come from the germline V gene. The CDR3 DNA reads as TGTGCCATCAGCACGGGAACCACAGATACGCAGTATTTT. This gives the protein CAISTGTTDTQYF.

The gene calls are TRBV6-2 or TRBV6-3 and TRBJ1-1; D is undetermined. The CDR3 consists of 17 residues. Germline CDR1 and CDR2: MNHEY and SVGEGT. Trimming took 5 bases from V and 1 from J, leaving 20 bases between them. The CDR3 DNA reads as TGTGCCAGCAGTCTAGGACTTTCACTAGATCGGAACACTGAAGCTTTCTTT. Its protein product is CASSLGLSLDRNTEAFF.

The V call is TRBV6-2 or TRBV6-3, the J call TRBJ2-7; D may be TRBD2 (5 bases). V gave up 5 bases and J gave up 3 bases, with 14 bases separating them. Germline values: CDR1 MNHEY, CDR2 SVGEGT. This CDR3 has 14 amino acids. CDR3 in amino acids: CASSRSGRNYEQYF. The CDR3 region has the DNA TGTGCCAGCAGTAGGAGCGGTAGAAACTACGAGCAGTACTTC.

CDR3 residues: CATASQGVVAFF. The CDR3 DNA is TGTGCCACCGCGAGTCAGGGTGTGGTTGCTTTCTTT. The chain uses TRBV2 and TRBJ1-1, with TRBD1 as a possible D gene (5 bases). The CDR3 has 12 residues. From germline, CDR1 is SNHLY and CDR2 FYNNEI. The V and J ends lost 10 bases and 11 bases respectively, with 20 bases between them.

This chain joins TRBV6-2 or TRBV6-3 and TRBJ1-5, with D perhaps TRBD1 (6 bases). Germline V lookup: CDR1 MNHEY, CDR2 SVGEGT. This CDR3 region has 15 residues. V lost 2 bases, J lost 4 bases, and 12 bases lay in between. CDR3 amino acids: CASSYGTNFNQPQHF. The CDR3 nucleotides read TGTGCCAGCAGTTACGGGACAAATTTTAATCAGCCCCAGCATTTT.

This clone was seen only a few times. The rearrangement uses TRBV11-2 and TRBJ1-2; perhaps TRBD1 as D (6 bases). Per germline, CDR1 SGHAT and CDR2 FQNNGV. V was trimmed by 6 bases and J by 8 bases, leaving 13 bases between them. This CDR3 comprises 12 residues. CDR3 DNA sequence: TGTGCCAGCAGTTCCGAGGGGGACGGCTACACCTTC. Its translation is CASSSEGDGYTF.

The CDR3: CASSIAQAGNTIYF. CDR3 nucleotide sequence: TGTGCCAGTAGTATAGCCCAGGCTGGAAACACCATATATTTT. V gene TRBV19 combines with J gene TRBJ1-3; D uncertain. Trimming shortened V by 1 base and J by 2 bases, and 6 bases separated the two germline ends. CDR3 size: 14 residues. Per the germline V gene, CDR1 is LNHDA and CDR2 is SQIVND (reference sequence).

The table lists this clone with a few counts. The chain is built from TRBV6-2 or TRBV6-3 and TRBJ1-1; no reliable D call. Germline CDR1 MNHEY, CDR2 SVGEGT. Deletions cut 8 bases from V and 4 bases from J, with 17 bases between. The CDR3 is 14 residues long. CDR3 DNA sequence: TGTGCCAGCGGTTCGGCGGGTGGCGGCACTGAAGCTTTCTTT. Translation gives CASGSAGGGTEAFF.

This clone was detected ten times or more. The gene calls are TRBV10-1 and TRBJ2-3; D is ambiguous. Germline V gene sequence: CDR1 WNHNN, CDR2 SYGVQD (reference sequence). The CDR3 covers 11 residues. Trimming shortened V by 8 bases and J by 6 bases, and 9 bases separated the two germline ends. For the CDR3, the DNA is TGCGCCAGCGGGTCGAGGGATACGCAGTATTTT. Residues: CASGSRDTQYF.

The chain couples TRBV28 to TRBJ2-7; 9 nucleotides agree with TRBD1. V trimming: 4 bases; J trimming: 0 bases; junction bases outside the gene matches: 7. Germline V lookup: CDR1 MDHEN, CDR2 SYDVKM. The CDR3 has 16 amino acids. The CDR3, as DNA: TGTGCCAGCAGTTATTCCGGGACAGGGAGCTCCTACGAGCAGTACTTC. It is translated as CASSYSGTGSSYEQYF.

V usage is TRBV15 and J usage is TRBJ1-1, with 7 bases fitting TRBD1. The CDR3 loop spans 15 amino acids. Germline V gene lookup returns CDR1 LNHNV and CDR2 YYDKDF (reference sequence). Trimming took 1 base from V and 5 from J; bases not matched to a gene: 7. The CDR3 region has the DNA TGTGCCACCAGCAGAGGTGGACAGGCCGGGACTGAAGCTTTCTTT. Residues: CATSRGGQAGTEAFF.

The chain employs TRBV4-2 and TRBJ2-2, with 9 bases identical to TRBD1. There are 16 residues in the CDR3. Germline values: CDR1 LGHNA, CDR2 YNFKEQ. After removal of 4 bases from V and 5 bases from J, the junction contained 8 bases not matched to a gene. CDR3 in amino acids: CASSPRTGERTGELFF. DNA for the CDR3: TGTGCCAGCAGCCCGCGGACAGGGGAGCGGACCGGGGAGCTGTTTTTT.

The V and J genes are TRBV19 and TRBJ2-1; 7 positions match TRBD1. CDR3 size: 16 residues. Germline CDR1 LNHDA, CDR2 SQIVND (reference sequence). Losses at the gene ends were 5 bases for V and 2 bases for J; bases not matched to a gene: 9. The CDR3 reads CASSGFGTVAYNEQFF. The CDR3 DNA follows: TGTGCCAGTAGTGGATTTGGGACAGTTGCCTACAATGAGCAGTTCTTC.

In DNA form, the CDR3 reads TGCAGTGCTAGTAGGACTTTTAACCCTCAGTTCTTC. Its protein is CSASRTFNPQFF. The chain joins TRBV20-1 to TRBJ2-1, with D maybe TRBD2 (5 bases). The CDR3 runs 12 residues. The germline V gene has CDR1 DFQATT and CDR2 SNEGSKA (reference sequence). The V end was cut by 3 bases, the J end by 13 bases, with 16 bases between.

This clone appeared a few times. This chain connects TRBV7-6 to TRBJ2-7; no clear D gene. Per germline, CDR1 SGHVS and CDR2 FNYEAQ. There are 16 residues in the CDR3. With 5 bases removed from V and 0 bases from J, the gap between germline ends came to 17 bases. This CDR3 reads CASSPTDRLNSYEQYF. The CDR3 DNA reads as TGTGCCAGCAGCCCCACTGACCGACTGAACTCCTACGAGCAGTACTTC.

The chain has TRBV14 and TRBJ2-3, with D unresolved. The V gene lost 0 bases and the J gene lost 0 bases, with 10 bases spanning the gap. This CDR3 has 16 residues. The germline CDR1 and CDR2 sequences are SGHDN and FVKESK. The CDR3 protein is CASSQERGRSTDTQYF. DNA for the CDR3: TGTGCCAGCAGCCAAGAAAGAGGCCGGAGCACAGATACGCAGTATTTT.